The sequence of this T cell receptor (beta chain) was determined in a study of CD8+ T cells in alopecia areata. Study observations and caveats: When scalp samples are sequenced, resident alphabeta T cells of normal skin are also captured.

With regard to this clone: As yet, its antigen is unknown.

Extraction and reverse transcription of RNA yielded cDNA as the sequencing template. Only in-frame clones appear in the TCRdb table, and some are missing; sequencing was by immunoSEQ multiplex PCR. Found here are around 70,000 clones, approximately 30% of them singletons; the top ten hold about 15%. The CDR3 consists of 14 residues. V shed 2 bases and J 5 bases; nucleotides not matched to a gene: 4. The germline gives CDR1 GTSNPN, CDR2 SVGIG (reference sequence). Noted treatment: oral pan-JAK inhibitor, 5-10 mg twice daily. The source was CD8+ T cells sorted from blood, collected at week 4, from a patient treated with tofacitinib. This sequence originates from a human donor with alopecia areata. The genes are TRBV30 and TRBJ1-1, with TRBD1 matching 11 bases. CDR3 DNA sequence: TGTGCCTGGAGTTTCGGGACAGGGGGAACTGAAGCTTTCTTT. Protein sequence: CAWSFGTGGTEAFF.